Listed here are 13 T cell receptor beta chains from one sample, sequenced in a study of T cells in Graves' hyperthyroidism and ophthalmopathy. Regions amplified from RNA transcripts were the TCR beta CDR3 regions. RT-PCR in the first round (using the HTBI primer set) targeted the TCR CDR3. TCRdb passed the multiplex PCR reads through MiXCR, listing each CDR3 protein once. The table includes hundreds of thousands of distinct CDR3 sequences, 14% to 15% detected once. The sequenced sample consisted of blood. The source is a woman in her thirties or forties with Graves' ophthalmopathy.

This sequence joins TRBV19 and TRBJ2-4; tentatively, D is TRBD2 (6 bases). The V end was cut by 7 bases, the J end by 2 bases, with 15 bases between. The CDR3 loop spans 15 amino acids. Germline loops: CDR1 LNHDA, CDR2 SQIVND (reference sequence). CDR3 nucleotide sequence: TGTGCCAGTACCCCCGGGAGTTTAACCAAAAACATTCAGTACTTC. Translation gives CASTPGSLTKNIQYF.

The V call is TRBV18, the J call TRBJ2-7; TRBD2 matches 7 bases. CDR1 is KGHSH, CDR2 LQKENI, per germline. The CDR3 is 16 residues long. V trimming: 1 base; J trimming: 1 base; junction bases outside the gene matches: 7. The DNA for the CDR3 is TGTGCCAGCTCACCACTTGCGGGAGCCAATTCCTACGAGCAGTACTTC. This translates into CASSPLAGANSYEQYF.

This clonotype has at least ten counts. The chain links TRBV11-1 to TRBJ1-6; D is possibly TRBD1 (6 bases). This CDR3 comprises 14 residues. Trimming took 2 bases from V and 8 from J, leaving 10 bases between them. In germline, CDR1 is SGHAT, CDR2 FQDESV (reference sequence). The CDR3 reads CASSLLGGDSPLHF. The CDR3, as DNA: TGTGCCAGCAGCTTATTAGGGGGTGATTCACCCCTCCACTTT.

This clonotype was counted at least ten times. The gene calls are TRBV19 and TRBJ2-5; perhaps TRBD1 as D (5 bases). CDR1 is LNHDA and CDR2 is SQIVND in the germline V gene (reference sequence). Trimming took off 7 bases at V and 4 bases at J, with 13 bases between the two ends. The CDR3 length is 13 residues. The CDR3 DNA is TGTGCCAGTAACTCTGCCAGGGCAGAGACCCAGTACTTC. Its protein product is CASNSARAETQYF.

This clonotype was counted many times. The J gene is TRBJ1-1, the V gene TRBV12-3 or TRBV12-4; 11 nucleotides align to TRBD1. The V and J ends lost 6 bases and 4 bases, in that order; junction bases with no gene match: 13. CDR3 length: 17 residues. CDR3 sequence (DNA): TGTGCCAGCAGCAGGACAGGGGGCAGGTTCGAAAGCACTGAAGCTTTCTTT. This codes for CASSRTGGRFESTEAFF.

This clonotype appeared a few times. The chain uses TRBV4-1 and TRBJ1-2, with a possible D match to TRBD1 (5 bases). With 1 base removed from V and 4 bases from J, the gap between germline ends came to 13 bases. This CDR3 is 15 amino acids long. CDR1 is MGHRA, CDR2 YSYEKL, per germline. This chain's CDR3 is CASSQGADIAYGYTF. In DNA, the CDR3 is TGCGCCAGCAGCCAAGGCGCGGACATAGCCTATGGCTACACCTTC.

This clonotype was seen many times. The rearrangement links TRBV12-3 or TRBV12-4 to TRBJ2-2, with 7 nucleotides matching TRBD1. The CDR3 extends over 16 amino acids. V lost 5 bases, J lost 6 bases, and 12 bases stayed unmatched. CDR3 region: CASSLNRGGVSGELFF. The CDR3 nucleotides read TGTGCCAGCAGTCTAAACAGGGGTGGCGTGTCCGGGGAGCTGTTTTTT.

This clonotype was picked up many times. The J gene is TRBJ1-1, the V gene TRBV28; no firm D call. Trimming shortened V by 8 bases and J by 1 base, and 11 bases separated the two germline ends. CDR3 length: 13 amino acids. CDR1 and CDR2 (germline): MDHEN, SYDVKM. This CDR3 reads CASLPVKNTEAFF. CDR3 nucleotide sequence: TGTGCCAGCTTACCCGTGAAGAACACTGAAGCTTTCTTT.

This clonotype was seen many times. Here the CDR3 DNA reads TGTGCCAGTAGCCCAGGGGTGTACACTGAAGCTTTCTTT. This sequence encodes CASSPGVYTEAFF. This rearrangement joins TRBV19 to TRBJ1-1, with D perhaps TRBD1 (6 bases). Germline CDR1 is LNHDA and CDR2 is SQIVND (reference sequence). The CDR3 runs to 13 residues. V lost 6 bases to trimming and J lost 3 bases, with 11 bases between them. The whole variable domain, filled in from reference TRBV19 and TRBJ1-1, reads DGGITQSPKYLFRKEGQNVTLSCEQNLNHDAMYWYRQDPGQGLRLIYYSQIVNDFQKGDIAEGYSVSREKKESFPLTVTSAQKNPTAFYLCASSPGVYTEAFFGQGTRLTVV.

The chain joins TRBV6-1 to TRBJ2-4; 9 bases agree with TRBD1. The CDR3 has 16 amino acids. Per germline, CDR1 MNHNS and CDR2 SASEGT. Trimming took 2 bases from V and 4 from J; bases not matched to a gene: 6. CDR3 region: CASSEPSGTGKNIQYF. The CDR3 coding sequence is TGTGCCAGCAGTGAACCCTCCGGGACAGGGAAAAACATTCAGTACTTC.

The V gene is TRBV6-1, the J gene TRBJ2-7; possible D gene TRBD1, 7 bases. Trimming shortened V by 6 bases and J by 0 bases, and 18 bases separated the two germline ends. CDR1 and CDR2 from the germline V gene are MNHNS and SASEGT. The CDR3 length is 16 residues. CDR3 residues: CASSLLEGAVSYEQYF. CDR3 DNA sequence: TGTGCCAGCAGCCTCTTGGAGGGGGCCGTCTCCTACGAGCAGTACTTC.

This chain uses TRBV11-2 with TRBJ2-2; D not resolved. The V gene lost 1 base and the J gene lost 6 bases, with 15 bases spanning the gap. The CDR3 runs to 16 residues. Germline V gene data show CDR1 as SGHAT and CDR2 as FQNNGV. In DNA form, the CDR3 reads TGTGCCAGCAGCTTAGGAGCAGCTTCCGTACCCGGGGAGCTGTTTTTT. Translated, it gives CASSLGAASVPGELFF. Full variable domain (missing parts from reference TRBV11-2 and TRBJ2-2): EAGVAQSPRYKIIEKRQSVAFWCNPISGHATLYWYQQILGQGPKLLIQFQNNGVVDDSQLPKDRFSAERLKGVDSTLKIQPAKLEDSAVYLCASSLGAASVPGELFFGEGSRLTVL.

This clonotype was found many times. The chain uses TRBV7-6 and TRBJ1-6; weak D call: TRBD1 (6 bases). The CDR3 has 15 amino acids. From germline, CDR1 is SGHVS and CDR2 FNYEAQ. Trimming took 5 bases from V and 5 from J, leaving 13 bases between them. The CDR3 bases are TGTGCCAGCAGCGCAGACAGGAGCCATAATTCACCCCTCCACTTT. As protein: CASSADRSHNSPLHF.